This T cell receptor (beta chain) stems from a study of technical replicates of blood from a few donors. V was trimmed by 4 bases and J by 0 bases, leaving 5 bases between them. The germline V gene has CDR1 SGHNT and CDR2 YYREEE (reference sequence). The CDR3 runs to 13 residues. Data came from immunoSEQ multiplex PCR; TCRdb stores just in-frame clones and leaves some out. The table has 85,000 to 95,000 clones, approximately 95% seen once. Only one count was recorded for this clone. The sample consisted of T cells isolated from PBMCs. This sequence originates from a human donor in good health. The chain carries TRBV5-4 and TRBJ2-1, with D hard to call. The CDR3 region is CASSDSSYNEQFF. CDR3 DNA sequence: TGTGCCAGCAGCGATAGCTCCTACAATGAGCAGTTCTTC.